These T cell receptor beta chains were read from a single sample in a study of shared clonotypes between healthy human individuals. Libraries were prepared by immunoSEQ multiplex PCR; TCRdb keeps only in-frame clonotypes and omits some of them. The table lists just over 2,000,000 clones, less than 95% of them singletons. What was sequenced was naive CD8+ T cells sorted from blood. These receptors came from a man aged 18 to 35 in good health. CDR3s include the opening cysteine and the closing phenylalanine or tryptophan. Fields, in order: D gene, V gene, J gene, clone size, CDR3 protein, CDR3 DNA. The D gene is left open where the match is weak. Clone size is not always given. Where it is, it says once, few, many or a class for expanded clones.

TRBD1	TRBV19	TRBJ1-2	-	CASSTAGGTGRYGYTF	TGTGCCAGTAGTACTGCCGGGGGGACAGGGCGTTATGGCTACACCTTC
TRBD1	TRBV6-4	TRBJ2-7	-	CASRTFGTADEQYF	TGTGCCAGCAGGACCTTCGGGACAGCAGACGAGCAGTACTTC
-	TRBV30	TRBJ1-1	-	CASAGRGGEAFF	TGTGCCTCTGCGGGTAGGGGCGGTGAAGCTTTCTTT
-	TRBV5-6	TRBJ2-1	-	CASSLVAEQFF	TGTGCCAGCAGCCTAGTCGCGGAGCAGTTCTTC
-	TRBV2	TRBJ1-2	-	CASSDPREAGAHNGYTF	TGTGCCAGCAGTGATCCGCGCGAGGCAGGGGCGCACAATGGCTACACCTTC
-	TRBV4-3	TRBJ2-7	-	CASSQDEAAASYEQYF	TGCGCCAGCAGCCAAGATGAGGCGGCCGCCTCCTACGAGCAGTACTTC
-	TRBV4-3	TRBJ2-5	-	CASSQGPGEGETQYF	TGCGCCAGCAGCCAAGGCCCAGGGGAGGGAGAGACCCAGTACTTC
TRBD1	TRBV7-9	TRBJ2-7	-	CASSLADREVNEQYF	TGTGCCAGCAGCTTAGCGGACAGGGAGGTTAACGAGCAGTACTTC
-	TRBV14	TRBJ2-1	-	CASSQELQYNEQFF	TGTGCCAGCAGCCAAGAATTACAATACAATGAGCAGTTCTTC
TRBD1	TRBV28	TRBJ2-7	-	CASSSHDRGAAYEQYF	TGTGCCAGCAGTTCCCACGACAGGGGGGCTGCCTACGAGCAGTACTTC
-	TRBV5-6	TRBJ2-6	-	CASSPGGGANVLTF	TGTGCCAGCAGCCCCGGCGGAGGAGCCAACGTCCTGACTTTC
-	TRBV5-6	TRBJ2-7	-	CASSLWVGSYEQYF	TGTGCCAGCAGCTTGTGGGTGGGGAGCTACGAGCAGTACTTC
-	TRBV7-6	TRBJ1-2	-	CASSLGQFYGYTF	TGTGCCAGCAGCTTAGGGCAGTTCTATGGCTACACCTTC
-	TRBV7-9	TRBJ2-5	-	CASGQDSQETQYF	TGTGCCAGCGGCCAGGACAGTCAAGAGACCCAGTACTTC
-	TRBV9	TRBJ2-3	-	CASSVGSASDTQYF	TGTGCCAGCAGCGTAGGTTCCGCCTCGGATACGCAGTATTTT
-	TRBV6-5	TRBJ2-7	-	CASSLSQGSYEQYF	TGTGCCAGCAGTCTGTCCCAGGGGAGCTACGAGCAGTACTTC
-	TRBV5-6	TRBJ1-1	-	CASSLAPGPVPEAFF	TGTGCCAGCAGCTTGGCCCCGGGTCCTGTGCCTGAAGCTTTCTTT
-	TRBV9	TRBJ1-3	-	CASSTLGRNAGNTIYF	TGTGCCAGCAGCACCCTCGGAAGGAATGCCGGAAACACCATATATTTT
-	TRBV2	TRBJ2-3	-	CASSEVVITDTQYF	TGTGCCAGCAGTGAAGTGGTTATCACAGATACGCAGTATTTT
TRBD1	TRBV19	TRBJ1-2	-	CASSILPTGFSGYTF	TGTGCCAGTAGTATTCTTCCGACAGGGTTTAGTGGCTACACCTTC
-	TRBV5-6	TRBJ2-7	-	CASSLMGAVYEQYF	TGTGCCAGCAGCTTGATGGGGGCGGTCTACGAGCAGTACTTC
-	TRBV15	TRBJ1-1	-	CATSISPGPNTEAFF	TGTGCCACCAGCATTTCTCCGGGACCAAACACTGAAGCTTTCTTT
-	TRBV5-6	TRBJ2-7	once	CASTSQGSYEQYF	TGTGCCAGCACGTCACAAGGGTCCTACGAGCAGTACTTC
-	TRBV5-1	TRBJ1-2	once	CASKGGTSSYGYTF	TGCGCCAGCAAGGGGGGCACTTCGAGCTATGGCTACACCTTC
TRBD1	TRBV30	TRBJ1-1	-	CAWRRTGLNTEAFF	TGTGCCTGGAGACGGACAGGGTTGAACACTGAAGCTTTCTTT
TRBD1	TRBV6-6	TRBJ1-1	-	CASSPRDRPHAFF	TGTGCCAGCAGTCCCCGGGACAGGCCTCACGCTTTCTTT
-	TRBV7-9	TRBJ2-7	-	CASSPGSTYEQYF	TGTGCCAGCAGCCCGGGGTCAACCTACGAGCAGTACTTC
TRBD2	TRBV30	TRBJ2-2	-	CAWSGLADTGELFF	TGTGCCTGGAGTGGACTAGCGGACACCGGGGAGCTGTTTTTT
-	TRBV6-5	TRBJ2-7	-	CASSYFGGSSYEQYF	TGTGCCAGCAGTTACTTCGGAGGAAGCTCCTACGAGCAGTACTTC
-	TRBV10-1	TRBJ2-7	-	CASSFGTSRDEQYF	TGCGCCAGCAGCTTTGGTACTAGTCGCGACGAGCAGTACTTC
-	TRBV7-9	TRBJ2-7	-	CASSLNQLEYF	TGTGCCAGCAGCTTAAACCAACTCGAGTACTTC
-	TRBV7-2	TRBJ2-7	-	CASSLSTAYEQYF	TGTGCCAGCAGCTTATCGACAGCCTACGAGCAGTACTTC
-	TRBV6-5	TRBJ1-1	-	CASSPWSGLNTEAFF	TGTGCCAGCAGTCCCTGGAGCGGCCTGAACACTGAAGCTTTCTTT
-	TRBV5-6	TRBJ2-7	-	CASGTGTYEQYF	TGTGCCAGCGGGACCGGGACCTACGAGCAGTACTTC
TRBD2	TRBV6-6	TRBJ2-3	-	CASSYPESGRGDTQYF	TGTGCCAGCAGTTACCCAGAAAGCGGGAGGGGAGATACGCAGTATTTT
-	TRBV10-2	TRBJ2-1	-	CASSEPVLSNNEQFF	TGCGCCAGCAGTGAACCAGTCTTGTCAAACAATGAGCAGTTCTTC
-	TRBV5-8	TRBJ1-2	-	CASSLIGADYGYTF	TGTGCCAGCAGCTTGATTGGGGCGGACTATGGCTACACCTTC
-	TRBV5-1	TRBJ2-7	-	CASSLSPTYEQYF	TGCGCCAGCAGCTTGTCCCCCACCTACGAGCAGTACTTC
-	TRBV6-1	TRBJ2-7	-	CASSEGTGWSYEQYF	TGTGCCAGCAGTGAAGGAACAGGGTGGTCCTACGAGCAGTACTTC
TRBD1	TRBV2	TRBJ1-5	-	CASSRGQDLYNQPQHF	TGTGCCAGCAGTCGGGGACAGGACTTATACAATCAGCCCCAGCATTTT
-	TRBV5-6	TRBJ2-7	-	CASSLGLIYEQYF	TGTGCCAGCAGCTTAGGGCTAATCTACGAGCAGTACTTC
TRBD2	TRBV4-1	TRBJ2-7	-	CASSLSLAGGYEQYF	TGCGCCAGCAGCCTTTCACTAGCGGGGGGGTACGAGCAGTACTTC
TRBD2	TRBV6-5	TRBJ2-1	-	CASSYQAGGYNEQFF	TGTGCCAGCAGTTACCAGGCGGGAGGGTACAATGAGCAGTTCTTC
-	TRBV18	TRBJ2-6	-	CASSQPPGSGANVLTF	TGTGCCAGCTCCCAACCACCAGGTTCTGGGGCCAACGTCCTGACTTTC
-	TRBV10-3	TRBJ2-5	once	CAISEGQSQETQYF	TGTGCCATCAGTGAGGGACAGTCCCAAGAGACCCAGTACTTC
-	TRBV7-9	TRBJ2-5	-	CASSLRPQGLETQYF	TGTGCCAGCAGCTTGAGGCCTCAGGGATTGGAGACCCAGTACTTC
-	TRBV5-6	TRBJ1-2	-	CASSLFGSNSNYGYTF	TGTGCCAGCAGCTTGTTCGGCAGCAACTCCAACTATGGCTACACCTTC
-	TRBV5-1	TRBJ2-7	-	CASSLQDSYEQYF	TGCGCCAGCAGCTTGCAGGACAGCTACGAGCAGTACTTC
-	TRBV9	TRBJ2-2	-	CASSNPSGTPNTGELFF	TGTGCCAGCAGCAACCCTTCCGGGACACCGAACACCGGGGAGCTGTTTTTT
TRBD2	TRBV11-2	TRBJ2-5	-	CASSHTLLAGGPQETQYF	TGTGCCAGCAGCCACACCCTTTTAGCGGGGGGGCCGCAAGAGACCCAGTACTTC
-	TRBV28	TRBJ2-2	-	CASSFYPWGSSGELFF	TGTGCCAGCAGTTTCTACCCCTGGGGGTCTAGCGGGGAGCTGTTTTTT
TRBD1	TRBV5-4	TRBJ2-7	-	CASSLGQGISYEQYF	TGTGCCAGCAGCTTAGGACAGGGGATCTCCTACGAGCAGTACTTC
-	TRBV7-7	TRBJ2-4	-	CASSPKTRRGYSTLAKNIQYF	TGTGCTAGCAGCCCCAAGACCCGGCGGGGCTACTCGACACTAGCCAAAAACATTCAGTACTTC
TRBD1	TRBV6-5	TRBJ1-5	-	CASREQGQPQHF	TGTGCCAGCAGGGAACAGGGGCAGCCCCAGCATTTT
-	TRBV11-2	TRBJ1-1	-	CASSLVGEGAFF	TGTGCCAGCAGCTTAGTGGGGGAAGGGGCTTTCTTT
TRBD1	TRBV27	TRBJ1-1	-	CASSRVPGQGAGTEAFF	TGTGCCAGCAGTCGGGTCCCGGGACAGGGGGCTGGCACTGAAGCTTTCTTT
-	TRBV6-5	TRBJ1-2	-	CASSYLTEGGYTF	TGTGCCAGCAGTTACTTGACAGAAGGTGGCTACACCTTC
TRBD2	TRBV2	TRBJ2-7	-	CASSELAGGQTYEQYF	TGTGCCAGCAGCGAACTAGCGGGAGGTCAAACCTACGAGCAGTACTTC
TRBD1	TRBV18	TRBJ1-5	-	CASRQGDQPQHF	TGTGCCAGCAGACAGGGGGATCAGCCCCAGCATTTT